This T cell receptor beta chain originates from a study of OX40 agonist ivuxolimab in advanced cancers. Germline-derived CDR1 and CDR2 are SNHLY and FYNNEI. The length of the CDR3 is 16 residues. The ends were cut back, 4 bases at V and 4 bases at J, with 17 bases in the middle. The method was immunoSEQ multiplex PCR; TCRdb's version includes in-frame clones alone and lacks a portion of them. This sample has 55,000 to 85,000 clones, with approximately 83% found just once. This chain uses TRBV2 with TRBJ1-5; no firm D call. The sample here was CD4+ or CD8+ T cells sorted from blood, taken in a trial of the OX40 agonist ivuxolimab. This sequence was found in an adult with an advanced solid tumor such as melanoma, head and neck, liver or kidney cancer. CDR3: CASSVSKPVANQPQHF. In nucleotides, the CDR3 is TGTGCCAGCAGTGTCTCCAAACCGGTCGCAAATCAGCCCCAGCATTTT.